This entry describes one T cell receptor (beta chain). Assay used: immunoSEQ multiplex PCR; TCRdb lists only in-frame clones, some missing. Seen here are roughly 700,000 clones, about 89% observed once, and the top ten hold over 1.3%. Treatment described: roughly 20 received Ad26.COV2.S at low or high dose, single or two shots; roughly 5 received placebo; per-sample allocation not given. The samples date from day 63 after the first vaccine or placebo injection. The data were obtained in a study of Ad26.COV2.S vaccination and SARS-CoV-2 variants. Specimen: peripheral blood, collected in a trial of Ad26.COV2.S vaccine versus placebo. This clonotype was sampled from a person aged 18-60 years who received the Ad26.COV2.S COVID-19 vaccine or a placebo.

The CDR3: CSVEQGVETQYF. The DNA for the CDR3 is TGCAGCGTTGAGCAGGGGGTGGAGACCCAGTACTTC. This sequence joins TRBV29-1 and TRBJ2-5; TRBD1 matches at 7 bases. The junction had 3 bases not matched to a gene; V was cut back by 3 bases and J by 5 bases. The CDR3 totals 12 residues. Germline CDR1 SQVTM, CDR2 ANQGSEA.